The rows below give T cell receptor beta chains drawn from one sample of a study of early T cells in non-severe SARS-CoV-2 infection. Each CDR3 protein gets one entry after TCRdb re-called the 5' RACE reads with MiXCR. The data contain under 70,000 distinct CDR3 sequences, more than 9% of them seen just once; the ten biggest clones take up around 4%. Sample: whole blood. These receptors were collected from an adult who was a healthcare worker with PCR-confirmed SARS-CoV-2 infection or an uninfected control (not recorded which). Both conserved end residues are part of each CDR3. The D gene is left open where the match is weak. Clone size is stated in some rows and not others, as once, few, many or a class when expanded.

d_call: NA
j_call: TRBJ1-3
v_call: TRBV7-8
clone_size: many
cdr3_aa: CASRPGRSGNTIYF
cdr3_nt: TGTGCCAGCAGGCCAGGGCGCTCTGGAAACACCATATATTTT

d_call: NA
j_call: TRBJ2-7
v_call: TRBV27
clone_size: many
cdr3_aa: CASSPSPGVLDEQYF
cdr3_nt: TGTGCCAGCAGTCCTTCCCCCGGGGTTCTGGACGAGCAGTACTTC

d_call: NA
j_call: TRBJ2-6
v_call: TRBV7-3
clone_size: NA
cdr3_aa: CASSLLAGTGANVLTF
cdr3_nt: TGTGCCAGCAGCTTGTTGGCGGGGACTGGGGCCAACGTCCTGACTTTC

d_call: NA
j_call: TRBJ1-6
v_call: TRBV4-1
clone_size: many
cdr3_aa: CASSQGNNSPLHF
cdr3_nt: TGCGCCAGCAGCCAGGGAAATAATTCACCCCTCCACTTT

d_call: NA
j_call: TRBJ1-3
v_call: TRBV5-4
clone_size: few
cdr3_aa: CASSFFGVGNTIYF
cdr3_nt: TGTGCCAGCAGCTTTTTTGGCGTCGGAAACACCATATATTTT

d_call: NA
j_call: TRBJ2-5
v_call: TRBV5-4
clone_size: few
cdr3_aa: CASSLVRRGQETQYF
cdr3_nt: TGTGCCAGCAGCTTGGTTCGCAGGGGCCAAGAGACCCAGTACTTC

d_call: NA
j_call: TRBJ2-3
v_call: TRBV12-3/TRBV12-4
clone_size: many
cdr3_aa: CATSSTDTQYF
cdr3_nt: TGTGCCACTAGCAGCACAGATACGCAGTATTTT

d_call: NA
j_call: TRBJ1-1
v_call: TRBV29-1
clone_size: many
cdr3_aa: CSVGGQGTEAFF
cdr3_nt: TGCAGCGTTGGAGGGCAGGGGACTGAAGCTTTCTTT

d_call: NA
j_call: TRBJ2-2
v_call: TRBV7-7
clone_size: many
cdr3_aa: CASSRLRTGELFF
cdr3_nt: TGTGCTAGCAGCCGTTTAAGAACCGGGGAGCTGTTTTTT

d_call: NA
j_call: TRBJ2-3
v_call: TRBV29-1
clone_size: many
cdr3_aa: CSVEVPDTQYF
cdr3_nt: TGCAGCGTTGAAGTGCCCGATACGCAGTATTTT

d_call: NA
j_call: TRBJ2-5
v_call: TRBV29-1
clone_size: few
cdr3_aa: CSVVGDGTQYF
cdr3_nt: TGCAGCGTTGTCGGGGATGGGACCCAGTACTTC

d_call: NA
j_call: TRBJ1-2
v_call: TRBV6-6
clone_size: NA
cdr3_aa: CASSWGLEDNYGYTF
cdr3_nt: TGTGCCAGCAGTTGGGGACTGGAAGATAACTATGGCTACACCTTC

d_call: NA
j_call: TRBJ2-7
v_call: TRBV2
clone_size: few
cdr3_aa: CASSEMPGVQYF
cdr3_nt: TGTGCCAGCAGTGAAATGCCAGGCGTGCAGTACTTC

d_call: NA
j_call: TRBJ1-5
v_call: TRBV29-1
clone_size: many
cdr3_aa: CSVPNQPQHF
cdr3_nt: TGCAGCGTTCCCAATCAGCCCCAGCATTTT

d_call: TRBD1
j_call: TRBJ1-6
v_call: TRBV15
clone_size: many
cdr3_aa: CATSRHGQGSSPLHF
cdr3_nt: TGTGCCACCAGCAGACACGGACAGGGTAGTTCACCCCTCCACTTT

d_call: NA
j_call: TRBJ1-1
v_call: TRBV3-1
clone_size: many
cdr3_aa: CASSQGSPGAFF
cdr3_nt: TGTGCCAGCAGCCAAGGATCGCCCGGGGCTTTCTTT

d_call: NA
j_call: TRBJ1-4
v_call: TRBV28
clone_size: many
cdr3_aa: CASSVNEKLFF
cdr3_nt: TGTGCCAGCAGCGTAAATGAAAAACTGTTTTTT

d_call: NA
j_call: TRBJ2-5
v_call: TRBV29-1
clone_size: many
cdr3_aa: CSARDSGETQYF
cdr3_nt: TGCAGCGCCAGGGATTCTGGGGAGACCCAGTACTTC

d_call: NA
j_call: TRBJ2-1
v_call: TRBV7-6
clone_size: many
cdr3_aa: CASSSGRASYNEQFF
cdr3_nt: TGTGCCAGCAGCTCAGGCAGGGCCTCCTACAATGAGCAGTTCTTC

d_call: TRBD1
j_call: TRBJ2-7
v_call: TRBV7-9
clone_size: many
cdr3_aa: CAREAGDRRSYEQYF
cdr3_nt: TGTGCCAGGGAGGCTGGGGACAGGAGATCCTACGAGCAGTACTTC

d_call: NA
j_call: TRBJ1-2
v_call: TRBV20-1
clone_size: many
cdr3_aa: CSAGVRDTNYGYTF
cdr3_nt: TGCAGTGCTGGGGTCCGGGACACTAACTATGGCTACACCTTC

d_call: NA
j_call: TRBJ1-5
v_call: TRBV6-5
clone_size: many
cdr3_aa: CASSYSKNSNQPQHF
cdr3_nt: TGTGCCAGCAGTTACTCGAAAAATAGCAATCAGCCCCAGCATTTT